Listed here are 17 T cell receptor beta chains from one sample, sequenced in a study of blood T cell repertoires in COVID-19 (dated by TCRdb to between 2020 and 2021). Receptor amplification or capture employed the immunoSEQ multiplex PCR assay. The clones in this table, taken by TCRdb from immuneACCESS, are in-frame only. Not every clone is retained; where verified, under half of the shortfall comes from an unresolved V gene, and the cause of the rest is unknown. In all, the sample holds more than 150,000 clones, and approximately 90% of those were seen once. The ten biggest clones cover approximately 15% of the sample. Material for sequencing was peripheral blood. These receptors all come from a middle-aged woman with acute or convalescent COVID-19.

The count of this clone is one. This rearrangement joins TRBV28 to TRBJ1-2; 8 positions match TRBD1. V shed 6 bases, J shed 4 bases, and the junction held 10 bases outside the gene matches. The CDR3 covers 15 residues. Germline V gene sequence: CDR1 MDHEN, CDR2 SYDVKM. The CDR3 nucleotides are TGTGCCAGCAGACGTCAGGGGGCTCGCGTCTATGGCTACACCTTC. It is translated as CASRRQGARVYGYTF.

The rearrangement links TRBV7-9 to TRBJ1-2; maybe TRBD1 (5 bases). This CDR3 is built from 13 residues. Looked up from germline, CDR1 is SEHNR and CDR2 is FQNEAQ (reference sequence). V dropped 5 bases and J dropped 6 bases, with 13 bases sitting between them. The CDR3 bases are TGTGCCAGCAGCAGGGACGGCAGGGATGGCTACACCTTC. It encodes CASSRDGRDGYTF.

This sequence joins TRBV7-9 and TRBJ2-7; perhaps TRBD1 as D (5 bases). From germline, CDR1 is SEHNR and CDR2 FQNEAQ (reference sequence). V lost 5 bases to trimming and J lost 3 bases, with 11 bases between them. This CDR3 has 13 amino acids. The CDR3 sequence is CASSTDSHYEQYF. The CDR3 nucleotides read TGTGCCAGCAGCACAGACAGCCACTACGAGCAGTACTTC. Full variable domain (outside the CDR3, taken from reference TRBV7-9 and TRBJ2-7): DTGVSQNPRHKITKRGQNVTFRCDPISEHNRLYWYRQTLGQGPEFLTYFQNEAQLEKSRLLSDRFSAERPKGSFSTLEIQRTEQGDSAMYLCASSTDSHYEQYFGPGTRLTVT.

The chain couples TRBV5-1 to TRBJ2-3; TRBD1 aligns across 8 bases. Unmatched junction bases numbered 4, after V lost 0 bases and J lost 1 base. The CDR3 sequence is 16 residues long. Per the germline V gene, CDR1 is SGHRS and CDR2 is YFSETQ. The CDR3 region is CASSLAQGAGTDTQYF. The CDR3 bases are TGCGCCAGCAGCTTGGCCCAGGGGGCTGGCACAGATACGCAGTATTTT. The entire variable domain, with the rest obtained from reference TRBV5-1 and TRBJ2-3, is as follows: KAGVTQTPRYLIKTRGQQVTLSCSPISGHRSVSWYQQTPGQGLQFLFEYFSETQRNKGNFPGRFSGRQFSNSRSEMNVSTLELGDSALYLCASSLAQGAGTDTQYFGPGTRLTVL.

The CDR3 DNA follows: TGTGCCAGCACCGGAGGGGGACTAGCGGGGGGTACCTACGAGCAGTACTTC. Protein: CASTGGGLAGGTYEQYF. The genes are TRBV11-2 and TRBJ2-7; 15 bases match TRBD2. Germline CDR1 is SGHAT and CDR2 is FQNNGV. Germline trimming cut 7 bases from V and 2 bases from J; bases unmatched to any gene: 9. The CDR3 runs to 17 residues. Based on the CDR3 plus reference TRBV11-2 and TRBJ2-7, the full variable domain is EAGVAQSPRYKIIEKRQSVAFWCNPISGHATLYWYQQILGQGPKLLIQFQNNGVVDDSQLPKDRFSAERLKGVDSTLKIQPAKLEDSAVYLCASTGGGLAGGTYEQYFGPGTRLTVT.

This clone was recorded once. This chain joins TRBV4-1 and TRBJ2-2; D is unresolved. Germline V gene sequence: CDR1 MGHRA, CDR2 YSYEKL. The CDR3 totals 14 residues. Trimming took off 1 base at V and 1 base at J, with 4 bases between the two ends. The chain's CDR3 is CASSQGRNTGELFF. The CDR3 DNA follows: TGCGCCAGCAGCCAAGGCAGGAACACCGGGGAGCTGTTTTTT.

This chain connects TRBV10-3 to TRBJ2-5, with 7 positions matching TRBD1. The germline V gene encodes CDR1 ENHRY and CDR2 SYGVKD. The CDR3 extends over 15 amino acids. J was trimmed by 0 bases and V by 4 bases; bases with no gene match: 5. In nucleotides, the CDR3 is TGTGCCATCAGTGGTAGGACAGGAAACCAAGAGACCCAGTACTTC. Its protein product is CAISGRTGNQETQYF.

This chain links TRBV27 with TRBJ2-7; 8 positions agree with TRBD2. There are 16 residues in the CDR3. Per the germline V gene, CDR1 is MNHEY and CDR2 is SMNVEV (reference sequence). J gave up 2 bases and V 5 bases, and 11 bases lay outside the gene matches. The CDR3 reads CASSPPRLAGAYEQYF. CDR3 in DNA: TGTGCCAGCAGTCCGCCGAGGCTAGCGGGTGCCTACGAGCAGTACTTC.

The chain combines TRBV5-1 with TRBJ1-2; 8 bases line up with TRBD1. Germline-derived CDR1 and CDR2 are SGHRS and YFSETQ. V shed 3 bases and J 3 bases; nucleotides not matched to a gene: 1. This CDR3 is built from 13 residues. This CDR3 is CASSWGQDYGYTF. As DNA, the CDR3 is TGCGCCAGCAGCTGGGGACAGGACTATGGCTACACCTTC.

J is TRBJ2-5 and V is TRBV10-3; perhaps TRBD2 as D (7 bases). V was cut by 6 bases and J by 9 bases, with 17 bases left in between. Germline values: CDR1 ENHRY, CDR2 SYGVKD. This CDR3 has 13 amino acids. The CDR3 nucleotides are TGTGCCATCAGGAGGGAGGGGGGGTCGGCCCAGTACTTC. Amino acid sequence: CAIRREGGSAQYF.

This rearrangement joins TRBV2 to TRBJ2-7, with TRBD1 matching 10 bases. Trimming took 7 bases from V and 2 from J; bases not matched to a gene: 8. Germline CDR1 and CDR2: SNHLY and FYNNEI. The CDR3 length is 15 residues. The CDR3 region has the DNA TGTGCCAGCAAGAGAGGGACAGGGGCCGCCTACGAGCAGTACTTC. Its translation: CASKRGTGAAYEQYF.

This clone is a singleton in its sample. The chain joins TRBV29-1 to TRBJ2-1, with TRBD2 matching 9 bases. The CDR3 is made up of 11 amino acids. Germline CDR1 and CDR2: SQVTM and ANQGSEA. V lost 3 bases, J lost 15 bases, and 6 bases stayed unmatched. The CDR3 DNA is TGCAGCGTTGAGGCCGGGACTAGCTGGTTCTTC. It is translated as CSVEAGTSWFF.

This clone is a singleton in its sample. CDR3 DNA: TGTGCCAGCAGCCTACTAGGACTAGCGGTGAACACCGGGGAGCTGTTTTTT. It encodes CASSLLGLAVNTGELFF. J is TRBJ2-2 and V is TRBV3-1 (or the pseudogene TRBV3-2); 10 bases are shared with TRBD2. Germline V lookup: CDR1 LGHDT, CDR2 YNNKEL (reference sequence). The junction had 6 bases not matched to a gene; V was cut back by 4 bases and J by 1 base. The CDR3 is 17 residues long.

This chain joins TRBV4-1 and TRBJ1-2; D gene unclear. The CDR3 sequence is 15 residues long. The ends were cut back, 0 bases at V and 2 bases at J, with 10 bases in the middle. CDR1 MGHRA and CDR2 YSYEKL come from the germline V gene. The CDR3, as DNA: TGCGCCAGCAGCCAAGAGAGTATCGGGAACTATGGCTACACCTTC. Translation: CASSQESIGNYGYTF.

V usage is TRBV30 and J usage is TRBJ1-5; 8 bases fit TRBD1. Germline values: CDR1 GTSNPN, CDR2 SVGIG (reference sequence). The CDR3 runs to 15 residues. Unmatched junction bases numbered 7, after V lost 3 bases and J lost 3 bases. The CDR3 is CAWSEGTGPNQPQHF. CDR3 nucleotides: TGTGCCTGGAGCGAGGGGACAGGCCCCAATCAGCCCCAGCATTTT.

V is TRBV6-5 and J is TRBJ1-4, with 7 bases lining up with TRBD1. V trimming: 5 bases; J trimming: 6 bases; junction bases outside the gene matches: 3. The CDR3 is made up of 13 amino acids. From germline, CDR1 is MNHEY and CDR2 SVGAGI. DNA of the CDR3: TGTGCCAGCAGTAGGGGGCTTGATGAAAAACTGTTTTTT. Translation gives CASSRGLDEKLFF.

CDR3 sequence (DNA): TGTGCCAGCAGTGTCGACAGGGCGCTCCACGAGCAGTACTTC. This translates into CASSVDRALHEQYF. The rearrangement joins TRBV2 to TRBJ2-7; 7 bases align to TRBD1. This CDR3 contains 14 residues. Germline loops: CDR1 SNHLY, CDR2 FYNNEI. V was clipped by 4 bases and J by 5 bases; unmatched bases: 8.